A single T cell receptor (beta chain) is shown here with its context. Per the authors' pipeline: Reference gene primers were amplified, and this amplification served to estimate nucleated cell counts. TCRdb's copy holds only in-frame clones and misses some; the assay was immunoSEQ multiplex PCR. V, J and clone size derive from that table, while D and trimming were established from the DNA sequence. The data contain 95,000 to 150,000 clones, around 90% of them seen just once; the ten biggest clones take up under 4.5%. These data originate in a study of blood T cell repertoires in COVID-19. Background on the study: The analysed material was cDNA or gDNA that came from T cells, B-cell-depleted T cells, or PBMCs.

Germline lookup yields CDR1 LNHDA and CDR2 SQIVND (reference sequence). The CDR3 loop spans 15 amino acids. V gave up 7 bases and J gave up 7 bases, with 19 bases separating them. The chain couples TRBV19 to TRBJ1-4; D ambiguous. The sequenced sample consisted of peripheral blood. This clonotype was sampled from a woman aged 60-75 years with COVID-19, enrolled during active disease. CDR3 region: CASTLASAWGEKLFF. CDR3 sequence (DNA): TGTGCCAGTACCCTAGCATCGGCCTGGGGTGAAAAACTGTTTTTT.